These T cell receptor beta chains were read from a single sample in a study of T cell changes during pregnancy in multiple sclerosis. The protocol was immunoSEQ multiplex PCR, while the TCRdb copy is restricted to in-frame clones and leaves out a portion. This table has about 110,000 clones, about 90% appearing once. The material was peripheral blood, obtained before pregnancy. The receptor source for this set is a female donor with multiple sclerosis, enrolled in a pregnancy study. The CDR3 runs from the conserved cysteine through the conserved F or W. D genes are given only for firm matches. Not every row has a clone size; where given, it reads once, few, many or a size class.

D	size	J	V	length	CDR3	DNA
NA	few	TRBJ1-1	TRBV30	13	CAWDTGLNTEAFF	TGTGCCTGGGACACAGGGTTGAACACTGAAGCTTTCTTT
TRBD2	NA	TRBJ2-1	TRBV4-1	17	CASSQGGKTSLDNEQFF	TGCGCCAGCAGCCAAGGGGGGAAGACTAGCTTGGACAATGAGCAGTTCTTC
TRBD2	NA	TRBJ2-1	TRBV13	14	CASSLGRGVREQFF	TGTGCCAGCAGCTTAGGCCGGGGGGTTCGTGAGCAGTTCTTC
TRBD2	NA	TRBJ2-1	TRBV7-7	14	CASSPSPSGNEQFF	TGTGCCAGCAGCCCCAGTCCTAGCGGAAATGAGCAGTTCTTC
TRBD1	NA	TRBJ2-5	TRBV7-2	15	CASSLQGALQETQYF	TGTGCCAGCAGCTTACAGGGGGCCCTCCAAGAGACCCAGTACTTC
TRBD1	few	TRBJ1-5	TRBV7-8	16	CASSVSGTGNNQPQHF	TGTGCCAGCAGCGTAAGTGGGACAGGGAATAATCAGCCCCAGCATTTT
TRBD2	NA	TRBJ2-7	TRBV6-1	14	CASALREVSYEQYF	TGTGCCAGCGCCCTTCGGGAGGTAAGCTACGAGCAGTACTTC
NA	NA	TRBJ2-5	TRBV9	15	CASSVSQNGIETQYF	TGTGCCAGCAGCGTGAGCCAGAACGGGATAGAGACCCAGTACTTC
NA	NA	TRBJ1-6	TRBV5-1	19	CASSLEYGGGELDNSPLHF	TGCGCCAGCAGCTTGGAGTATGGCGGGGGGGAATTAGATAATTCACCCCTCCACTTT
NA	NA	TRBJ2-1	TRBV5-4	14	CASSLESVSNEQFF	TGTGCCAGCAGCTTGGAGTCAGTCAGTAATGAGCAGTTCTTC
TRBD1	NA	TRBJ1-3	TRBV5-5	16	CASSLNTGGGSDTIYF	TGTGCCAGCAGCTTGAACACAGGGGGAGGTTCGGACACCATATATTTT
NA	NA	TRBJ2-4	TRBV28	14	CASSFQGAKNIQYF	TGTGCCAGCAGTTTCCAGGGAGCCAAAAACATTCAGTACTTC
NA	NA	TRBJ2-1	TRBV11-3	15	CASSSDWSSYNEQFF	TGTGCCAGCAGCTCGGACTGGAGCTCCTACAATGAGCAGTTCTTC
NA	NA	TRBJ2-5	TRBV14	17	CASSQGMTGLSSETQYF	TGTGCCAGCAGCCAAGGAATGACGGGACTCTCGTCGGAGACCCAGTACTTC
NA	NA	TRBJ2-5	TRBV15	15	CATSGNRLGGETQYF	TGTGCCACCAGCGGAAACAGGCTCGGTGGGGAGACCCAGTACTTC
NA	NA	TRBJ1-1	TRBV9	12	CASSALNTEAFF	TGTGCCAGCAGCGCGTTGAACACTGAAGCTTTCTTT
TRBD1	NA	TRBJ1-2	TRBV11-3	16	CASSSGWQGANYGYTF	TGTGCCAGCAGCTCAGGATGGCAGGGGGCTAACTATGGCTACACCTTC
NA	NA	TRBJ1-1	TRBV7-9	13	CASSPAWNTEAFF	TGTGCCAGCAGCCCCGCGTGGAACACTGAAGCTTTCTTT
TRBD1	NA	TRBJ1-5	TRBV7-2	15	CASSLGWTGNQPQHF	TGTGCCAGCAGCTTAGGATGGACAGGGAATCAGCCCCAGCATTTT
NA	few	TRBJ1-2	TRBV10-1	14	CAINRRTEGRGYTF	TGCGCCATCAACCGAAGGACAGAGGGCCGGGGCTACACCTTC